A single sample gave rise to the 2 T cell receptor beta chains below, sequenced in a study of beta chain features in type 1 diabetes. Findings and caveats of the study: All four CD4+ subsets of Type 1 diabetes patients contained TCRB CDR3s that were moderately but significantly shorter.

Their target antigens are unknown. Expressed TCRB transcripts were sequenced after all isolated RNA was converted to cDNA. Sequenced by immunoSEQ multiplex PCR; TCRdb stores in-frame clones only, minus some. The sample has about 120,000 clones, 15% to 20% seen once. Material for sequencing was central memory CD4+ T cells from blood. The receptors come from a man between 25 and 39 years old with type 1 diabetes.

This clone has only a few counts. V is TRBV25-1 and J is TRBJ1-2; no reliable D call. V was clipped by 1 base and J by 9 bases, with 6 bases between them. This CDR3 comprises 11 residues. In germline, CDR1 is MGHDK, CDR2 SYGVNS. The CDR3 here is CASSEFDRYTF. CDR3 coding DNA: TGTGCCAGCAGTGAATTTGACCGCTACACCTTC.

CDR3 in amino acids: CAWSTGTGGFNQPQHF. The CDR3 coding sequence is TGTGCCTGGAGCACCGGGACAGGGGGCTTCAATCAGCCCCAGCATTTT. This chain joins TRBV30 and TRBJ1-5; 12 nucleotides agree with TRBD1. The trim removed 3 bases at V and 3 bases at J, leaving 6 bases unmatched. The CDR3 runs to 16 residues. Germline CDR1 is GTSNPN and CDR2 is SVGIG (reference sequence).